A selection of T cell receptor beta chains follows, all from one sample in a study of CD8+ T cells in alopecia areata. The protocol was immunoSEQ multiplex PCR, while the TCRdb copy is restricted to in-frame clones and leaves out a portion. The table shows roughly 120,000 clones, with under 60% occurring only once. The specimen was CD8+ T cells sorted from blood, collected at week 24, from a patient treated with tofacitinib. The receptors were gathered from a human donor with alopecia areata. Both conserved end residues are part of each CDR3. The D gene is left open where the match is weak. Clone size is shown for a subset of rows, as once, few, many or a class of expanded clone.

J gene | D gene | clone size | V gene | CDR3 protein | CDR3 DNA
TRBJ2-5 | TRBD1 | - | TRBV29-1 | CSAPSPGTGQETQYF | TGCAGCGCACCCTCCCCCGGGACAGGTCAAGAGACCCAGTACTTC
TRBJ2-7 | TRBD1 | - | TRBV4-2 | CASSQGGQYEQYF | TGTGCCAGCAGCCAAGGGGGACAGTACGAGCAGTACTTC
TRBJ2-7 | TRBD2 | - | TRBV5-1 | CASRWEGTYEQYF | TGCGCCAGCAGATGGGAGGGTACCTACGAGCAGTACTTC
TRBJ1-1 | - | - | TRBV7-9 | CASSPRHSPEAFF | TGTGCCAGCAGCCCGAGACATAGTCCAGAAGCTTTCTTT
TRBJ2-1 | - | few | TRBV30 | CATGENNEQFF | TGTGCAACCGGGGAAAACAATGAGCAGTTCTTC
TRBJ2-3 | TRBD2 | - | TRBV2 | CASRGLVTDTQYF | TGTGCCAGCAGGGGACTAGTTACAGATACGCAGTATTTT
TRBJ1-2 | - | - | TRBV5-4 | CASLGGDTSYGYTF | TGTGCCAGCCTTGGGGGGGACACTTCTTATGGCTACACCTTC
TRBJ1-6 | - | - | TRBV7-9 | CASSLVEGGNSPLHF | TGTGCCAGCAGCTTAGTAGAGGGGGGAAATTCACCCCTCCACTTT
TRBJ1-4 | - | few | TRBV23-1 | CATNPDQDADDEKLFF | TGCGCCACCAATCCCGACCAGGACGCGGACGATGAAAAACTGTTTTTT
TRBJ2-5 | - | - | TRBV15 | CATSSRTGGVETQYF | TGTGCCACCAGCTCCCGCACGGGGGGCGTAGAGACCCAGTACTTC
TRBJ1-5 | - | - | TRBV2 | CASKEDFTDVNQPQHF | TGTGCTTCAAAGGAGGACTTTACAGATGTCAATCAGCCCCAGCATTTT
TRBJ2-7 | TRBD2 | - | TRBV7-9 | CASSPPGLAYEQYF | TGTGCCAGCAGCCCTCCGGGACTAGCATACGAGCAGTACTTC
TRBJ2-7 | - | - | TRBV11-2 | CASSQDKFPYEQYF | TGTGCCAGCAGCCAGGACAAATTTCCCTACGAGCAGTACTTC
TRBJ2-7 | - | - | TRBV11-2 | CASSFGPTPYEQYF | TGTGCCAGCAGCTTTGGGCCAACCCCCTACGAGCAGTACTTC
TRBJ2-5 | TRBD1 | - | TRBV6-1 | CASSEAGTGRAMQETQYF | TGTGCCAGCAGTGAAGCCGGGACAGGGAGGGCCATGCAAGAGACCCAGTACTTC
TRBJ2-1 | - | - | TRBV30 | CAWSALSLVDEQFF | TGTGCCTGGAGTGCCCTATCCCTCGTCGATGAGCAGTTCTTC
TRBJ1-6 | - | - | TRBV7-9 | CASSNRAGSPLHF | TGTGCCAGCAGCAACAGGGCTGGGTCACCCCTCCACTTT
TRBJ2-3 | TRBD1 | - | TRBV6-6 | CASRQGDTDTQYF | TGTGCCAGCCGACAGGGGGACACAGATACGCAGTATTTT
TRBJ1-5 | - | few | TRBV9 | CASSVKGYANQPQHF | TGTGCCAGCAGCGTAAAGGGATATGCCAATCAGCCCCAGCATTTT
TRBJ1-5 | TRBD1 | - | TRBV27 | CASSDRGLQPQHF | TGTGCCAGCAGTGACAGGGGACTTCAGCCCCAGCATTTT
TRBJ1-1 | - | - | TRBV11-1 | CASRSIRDNTEAFF | TGTGCCAGCCGTTCGATCAGGGATAACACTGAAGCTTTCTTT
TRBJ1-2 | - | - | TRBV29-1 | CSVGGENRFVGYTF | TGCAGCGTTGGTGGGGAGAATAGGTTTGTTGGCTACACCTTC
TRBJ2-5 | - | few | TRBV27 | CASSSTMQETQYF | TGTGCCAGCAGTTCAACAATGCAAGAGACCCAGTACTTC
TRBJ1-5 | - | - | TRBV18 | CASSTDSSQPQHF | TGTGCCAGCTCAACGGACAGTTCACAGCCCCAGCATTTT
TRBJ2-1 | - | - | TRBV5-1 | CASSIRRDEQFF | TGCGCCAGCAGCATACGGAGAGATGAGCAGTTCTTC
TRBJ1-5 | - | - | TRBV5-6 | CASSLADGNQPQHF | TGTGCCAGCAGCTTGGCCGACGGGAATCAGCCCCAGCATTTT
TRBJ1-2 | - | - | TRBV27 | CASSFGGDYGYTF | TGTGCCAGCAGTTTTGGAGGGGACTATGGCTACACCTTC
TRBJ2-3 | TRBD2 | - | TRBV7-9 | CASSLGSGGIDTQYF | TGTGCCAGCAGCTTGGGTAGCGGGGGGATAGATACGCAGTATTTT
TRBJ2-1 | TRBD2 | - | TRBV7-9 | CASSAAGLGYEQFF | TGTGCCAGCAGCGCCGCGGGACTAGGCTATGAGCAGTTCTTC
TRBJ2-7 | - | few | TRBV2 | CASREGDRYEQYF | TGTGCCAGCAGAGAGGGAGACCGATACGAGCAGTACTTC
TRBJ2-7 | - | - | TRBV7-8 | CASSFRGYDEQYF | TGTGCCAGCAGCTTCCGGGGGTACGACGAGCAGTACTTC
TRBJ2-3 | TRBD2 | - | TRBV29-1 | CSVETSPDTQYF | TGCAGCGTCGAGACTAGCCCAGATACGCAGTATTTT
TRBJ1-5 | TRBD1 | few | TRBV28 | CASSTPGQGYQPQHF | TGTGCCAGCAGTACTCCGGGACAGGGGTATCAGCCCCAGCATTTT
TRBJ2-2 | - | once | TRBV27 | CASSLGQRTGELFF | TGTGCCAGCAGTCTCGGACAGCGCACCGGGGAGCTGTTTTTT
TRBJ1-1 | - | - | TRBV5-1 | CASSLDRTPLEAFF | TGCGCCAGCAGCTTGGACAGGACGCCGTTGGAAGCTTTCTTT
TRBJ2-2 | TRBD1 | - | TRBV11-3 | CASSGGTGGTGELFF | TGTGCCAGCAGCGGTGGGACAGGGGGAACCGGGGAGCTGTTTTTT
TRBJ2-1 | - | - | TRBV6-5 | CASSYSYPEYNEQFF | TGTGCCAGCAGTTACAGTTACCCCGAGTACAATGAGCAGTTCTTC
TRBJ2-1 | - | few | TRBV5-6 | CAYTGVTYNEQFF | TGTGCCTATACGGGGGTCACCTACAATGAGCAGTTCTTC
TRBJ2-6 | TRBD2 | few | TRBV5-4 | CASSLHPRGLQSSGANVLTF | TGTGCCAGCAGCTTACACCCCCGGGGACTACAGAGCTCTGGGGCCAACGTCCTGACTTTC
TRBJ2-1 | - | few | TRBV29-1 | CSVEETKNSYNEQFF | TGCAGCGTTGAAGAGACCAAAAACTCCTACAATGAGCAGTTCTTC
TRBJ2-5 | TRBD2 | - | TRBV4-1 | CASSLLAGEQETQYF | TGCGCCAGCAGCCTCCTAGCGGGGGAGCAAGAGACCCAGTACTTC
TRBJ2-1 | - | - | TRBV7-3 | CASSLAGRDSEQFF | TGTGCCAGCAGCTTGGCGGGGAGAGATAGTGAGCAGTTCTTC
TRBJ1-1 | - | - | TRBV29-1 | CSVEWGHTEAFF | TGCAGCGTTGAATGGGGGCACACTGAAGCTTTCTTT
TRBJ1-6 | - | - | TRBV2 | CASSRDNSPLHF | TGTGCCAGCAGTAGGGATAATTCACCCCTCCACTTT
TRBJ2-7 | - | - | TRBV7-8 | CASSLGYLQIYEQYF | TGTGCCAGCAGCTTAGGGTATTTACAGATCTACGAGCAGTACTTC
TRBJ1-1 | - | - | TRBV5-1 | CASSPNRGVNTEAFF | TGCGCCAGCAGCCCGAATAGAGGGGTGAACACTGAAGCTTTCTTT
TRBJ2-2 | - | few | TRBV6-5 | CASGWGTGELFF | TGTGCCAGCGGTTGGGGAACCGGGGAGCTGTTTTTT
TRBJ2-1 | TRBD1 | once | TRBV6-5 | CASSRDRGYNEQFF | TGTGCCAGCAGCCGGGACAGGGGCTACAATGAGCAGTTCTTC
TRBJ1-1 | - | - | TRBV27 | CASSLGGDREAFF | TGTGCCAGCAGTTTGGGAGGGGACCGTGAAGCTTTCTTT
TRBJ2-4 | TRBD1 | - | TRBV30 | CAWSRQGRAKNIQYF | TGTGCCTGGAGTAGACAGGGACGGGCCAAAAACATTCAGTACTTC
TRBJ2-7 | TRBD1 | - | TRBV5-5 | CASSSGQGIYEQYF | TGTGCCAGCAGCTCGGGACAGGGGATCTACGAGCAGTACTTC
TRBJ1-5 | - | - | TRBV2 | CASSIGIPSNQPQHF | TGTGCCAGCAGTATCGGGATCCCTAGCAATCAGCCCCAGCATTTT